These 24 T cell receptor beta chains were sequenced from one sample in a study of OX40 agonist ivuxolimab in advanced cancers. The method was immunoSEQ multiplex PCR; TCRdb's version includes in-frame clones alone and lacks a portion of them. The data show 15,000 to 20,000 clones, about four fifths seen once. The input for sequencing was CD4+ or CD8+ T cells sorted from blood, taken in a trial of the OX40 agonist ivuxolimab. The receptors here all came from an adult with an advanced solid tumor such as melanoma, head and neck, liver or kidney cancer.

The chain combines TRBV6-6 with TRBJ1-6; D remains unclear. CDR1 MNHNY and CDR2 SVGAGI come from the germline V gene (reference sequence). V lost 6 bases, J lost 5 bases, and 14 bases lay in between. This CDR3 comprises 15 residues. CDR3 bases: TGTGCCAGCAGCTTTTCGGGGAGGCATAATTCACCCCTCCACTTT. Residues: CASSFSGRHNSPLHF.

J is TRBJ2-7 and V is TRBV30; maybe TRBD2 (5 bases). The germline gives CDR1 GTSNPN, CDR2 SVGIG (reference sequence). The CDR3 consists of 15 residues. Trimming left V 7 bases short and J 5 bases short, with 24 bases between. CDR3 DNA sequence: TGTGCCTCCGCCCCTCTTGATTCGGACTCAAACGAGCAGTACTTC. The encoded protein is CASAPLDSDSNEQYF.

The rearrangement links TRBV2 to TRBJ2-2; 7 nucleotides line up with TRBD2. The CDR3 consists of 17 residues. Germline CDR1 SNHLY, CDR2 FYNNEI. J gave up 1 base and V 1 base, and 6 bases lay outside the gene matches. The CDR3 nucleotides read TGTGCCAGCAGTGAAGTAGGGCTAGCGGTGAACACCGGGGAGCTGTTTTTT. Translation: CASSEVGLAVNTGELFF. Complete variable domain (other parts from reference TRBV2 and TRBJ2-2): EPEVTQTPSHQVTQMGQEVILRCVPISNHLYFYWYRQILGQKVEFLVSFYNNEISEKSEIFDDQFSVERPDGSNFTLKIRSTKLEDSAMYFCASSEVGLAVNTGELFFGEGSRLTVL.

This clone appeared a single time. The V gene is TRBV9, the J gene TRBJ2-6; tentatively, D is TRBD2 (6 bases). V was cut by 4 bases and J by 2 bases, with 10 bases left in between. CDR1 and CDR2 (germline): SGDLS, YYNGEE. This CDR3 comprises 15 residues. The CDR3: CASSPRGAGANVLTF. The CDR3 DNA follows: TGTGCCAGCAGCCCCCGCGGGGCTGGGGCCAACGTCCTGACTTTC.

J is TRBJ1-2 and V is TRBV11-2, with a tentative D call TRBD1 (6 bases). The CDR3 runs 12 residues. V lost 7 bases and J 8 bases, leaving 14 bases between the germline ends. Germline CDR1 is SGHAT and CDR2 is FQNNGV. The CDR3 sequence: CASTLGARGYTF. CDR3 in DNA: TGTGCCAGCACCTTGGGGGCGAGGGGCTACACCTTC.

The genes are TRBV7-8 and TRBJ2-7; perhaps D is TRBD1 or TRBD2 (5 bases each). Looked up from germline, CDR1 is SGHVS and CDR2 is FQNEAQ. This CDR3 has 14 amino acids. V gave up 0 bases and J gave up 3 bases, with 9 bases separating them. The CDR3 nucleotides read TGTGCCAGCAGCTTAGCGGGACCCGGCTACGAGCAGTACTTC. As protein: CASSLAGPGYEQYF.

This clone was recorded a few times. The chain employs TRBV19 and TRBJ2-7, with D maybe TRBD2 (6 bases). Trimming left V 6 bases short and J 2 bases short, with 8 bases between. Germline CDR1 is LNHDA and CDR2 is SQIVND (reference sequence). The CDR3 consists of 12 residues. The CDR3 DNA follows: TGTGCCAGTAGCGGGAGTCCCTACGAGCAGTACTTC. It is translated as CASSGSPYEQYF. Based on the CDR3 plus reference TRBV19 and TRBJ2-7, the full variable domain is DGGITQSPKYLFRKEGQNVTLSCEQNLNHDAMYWYRQDPGQGLRLIYYSQIVNDFQKGDIAEGYSVSREKKESFPLTVTSAQKNPTAFYLCASSGSPYEQYFGPGTRLTVT.

CDR3 coding DNA: TGTGCCAGCAGCCTCGACACCGGGGAGCTGTTTTTT. Translated: CASSLDTGELFF. The rearrangement uses TRBV28 and TRBJ2-2; D is ambiguous. CDR3 length: 12 amino acids. V was trimmed by 6 bases and J by 3 bases, leaving 5 bases between them. Per germline, CDR1 MDHEN and CDR2 SYDVKM. The complete variable domain, with remaining parts taken from reference TRBV28 and TRBJ2-2, reads DVKVTQSSRYLVKRTGEKVFLECVQDMDHENMFWYRQDPGLGLRLIYFSYDVKMKEKGDIPEGYSVSREKKERFSLILESASTNQTSMYLCASSLDTGELFFGEGSRLTVL.

The J gene is TRBJ1-2, the V gene TRBV5-8; unclear D gene. Germline lookup yields CDR1 SGHTS and CDR2 YDEGEE. This CDR3 has 15 amino acids. V gave up 2 bases and J gave up 4 bases, with 15 bases separating them. CDR3 protein: CASSFVEGPSYGYTF. The CDR3 DNA reads TGTGCCAGCAGCTTCGTGGAAGGCCCCAGCTATGGCTACACCTTC.

J is TRBJ2-7 and V is TRBV7-9; 11 positions match TRBD2. This CDR3 is 15 amino acids long. Germline-derived CDR1 and CDR2 are SEHNR and FQNEAQ (reference sequence). The V and J ends lost 5 bases and 5 bases, in that order; junction bases with no gene match: 8. As DNA, the CDR3 is TGTGCCAGCAGCCATTCTAGCGGGAGGTTGGACGAGCAGTACTTC. It specifies CASSHSSGRLDEQYF.

This clone was found a few times. The J gene is TRBJ2-2, the V gene TRBV27, with D possibly matching TRBD1 (6 bases). CDR3 length: 15 residues. The V gene's germline CDR1 is MNHEY and CDR2 SMNVEV (reference sequence). The V end lost 4 bases, the J end lost 6 bases, and 15 bases lay between the germline ends. The CDR3 is CASSSDGTTPGELFF. The DNA for the CDR3 is TGTGCCAGCAGTTCCGACGGGACAACCCCCGGGGAGCTGTTTTTT.

This clone occurred a few times. The chain combines TRBV6-6 with TRBJ2-7; D is possibly TRBD2 (5 bases). V lost 5 bases and J 5 bases, leaving 10 bases between the germline ends. Germline CDR1 MNHNY, CDR2 SVGAGI (reference sequence). There are 12 residues in the CDR3. The CDR3 nucleotides read TGTGCCAGCAGTGGCGACGGGGACGAGCAGTACTTC. Translating it yields CASSGDGDEQYF.

The J gene is TRBJ2-1, the V gene TRBV14; no firm D call. Germline CDR1 reads SGHDN; CDR2 reads FVKESK. The CDR3 runs 11 residues. The germline V and J ends were trimmed by 4 bases and 10 bases, with 8 bases remaining between them. CDR3 in amino acids: CASSLSNEQFF. CDR3 nucleotides: TGTGCCAGCAGCCTCAGTAACGAGCAGTTCTTC.

The rearrangement joins TRBV29-1 to TRBJ2-7, with TRBD1 matching 10 bases. Germline V gene sequence: CDR1 SQVTM, CDR2 ANQGSEA. CDR3 length: 14 amino acids. The V and J ends lost 7 bases and 5 bases, in that order; junction bases with no gene match: 11. In DNA, the CDR3 is TGCAGCGCTGAGGGGGGACAGGGGATACACGAGCAGTACTTC. Translating gives CSAEGGQGIHEQYF.

This clone showed up just once. V is TRBV15 and J is TRBJ2-3; D possibly matches TRBD1 or TRBD2 (5 bases each). The V end was cut by 1 base, the J end by 5 bases, with 10 bases between. In germline, CDR1 is LNHNV, CDR2 YYDKDF (reference sequence). The CDR3 is made up of 14 amino acids. CDR3 DNA: TGTGCCACCAGCAGAGCCGGGGCCGGAGATACGCAGTATTTT. Translating gives CATSRAGAGDTQYF.

The chain is built from TRBV9 and TRBJ2-3, with TRBD2 matching 7 bases. This CDR3 has 16 residues. J lost 2 bases, V lost 0 bases, and 6 bases had no gene match. Looked up from germline, CDR1 is SGDLS and CDR2 is YYNGEE. The CDR3: CASSVDDSGLTDTQYF. DNA of the CDR3: TGTGCCAGCAGCGTAGACGATAGCGGGCTCACAGATACGCAGTATTTT.

The rearrangement links TRBV19 to TRBJ2-2, with 7 bases aligning to TRBD2. This CDR3 is 15 amino acids long. Germline V gives CDR1 LNHDA, CDR2 SQIVND (reference sequence). V shed 9 bases and J 6 bases; nucleotides not matched to a gene: 13. The CDR3 protein is CASRGVISFPGELFF. In nucleotides, the CDR3 is TGTGCCAGCCGGGGGGTGATATCGTTCCCCGGGGAGCTGTTTTTT.

This clone was counted between two and nine times. V and J are TRBV27 and TRBJ1-2, with D hard to call. Between the trimmed V and J ends, which lost 5 bases and 2 bases, there was a span of 6 bases. This CDR3 is 12 amino acids long. Germline V lookup: CDR1 MNHEY, CDR2 SMNVEV (reference sequence). The DNA of the CDR3 is TGTGCCAGCAGTCGGGAGAACTATGGCTACACCTTC. This sequence encodes CASSRENYGYTF.

The chain's CDR3 is CASSDLGQGDQPQHF. Written as DNA, the CDR3 is TGTGCCAGCAGTGACCTGGGTCAGGGGGATCAGCCCCAGCATTTT. The chain couples TRBV2 to TRBJ1-5, with 7 bases aligning to TRBD1. This CDR3 contains 15 residues. Germline trimming cut 3 bases from V and 5 bases from J; bases unmatched to any gene: 7. CDR1 is SNHLY, CDR2 FYNNEI, per germline. Variable domain in full (rest from reference TRBV2 and TRBJ1-5): EPEVTQTPSHQVTQMGQEVILRCVPISNHLYFYWYRQILGQKVEFLVSFYNNEISEKSEIFDDQFSVERPDGSNFTLKIRSTKLEDSAMYFCASSDLGQGDQPQHFGDGTRLSIL.

The rearrangement links TRBV6-5 to TRBJ2-1; maybe TRBD2 (6 bases). This CDR3 has 15 amino acids. CDR1 is MNHEY, CDR2 SVGAGI, per germline. Deletions cut 4 bases from V and 8 bases from J, with 18 bases between. The CDR3 bases are TGTGCCAGCAGTTCCCCGACTGGGCGGGACTATGAGCAGTTCTTC. Protein product: CASSSPTGRDYEQFF.

This rearrangement joins TRBV10-3 to TRBJ2-5, with a possible D match to TRBD2 (6 bases). V dropped 0 bases and J dropped 0 bases, with 11 bases sitting between them. This CDR3 has 16 amino acids. Germline V CDR1 and CDR2: ENHRY, SYGVKD. CDR3 residues: CAISESRGLYQETQYF. CDR3 bases: TGTGCCATCAGTGAGTCAAGGGGACTCTACCAAGAGACCCAGTACTTC.

In its sample, this clone was seen a few times. This chain links TRBV28 with TRBJ1-5; D is unresolved. The CDR3 sequence is 11 residues long. With 6 bases removed from V and 9 bases from J, the gap between germline ends came to 9 bases. Germline values: CDR1 MDHEN, CDR2 SYDVKM. DNA for the CDR3: TGTGCCAGCAGGGGCGGACGGCCCCAGCATTTT. Translating gives CASRGGRPQHF. Filled out from reference TRBV28 and TRBJ1-5, the complete variable domain reads DVKVTQSSRYLVKRTGEKVFLECVQDMDHENMFWYRQDPGLGLRLIYFSYDVKMKEKGDIPEGYSVSREKKERFSLILESASTNQTSMYLCASRGGRPQHFGDGTRLSIL.

The genes are TRBV30 and TRBJ2-7; D gene ambiguous. V lost 0 bases to trimming and J lost 5 bases, with 11 bases between them. CDR3 length: 13 amino acids. In germline, CDR1 is GTSNPN, CDR2 SVGIG (reference sequence). In nucleotides, the CDR3 is TGTGCCTGGAGTGTCGTAGAAATCCACGAGCAGTACTTC. Protein sequence: CAWSVVEIHEQYF.

The rearrangement links TRBV10-2 to TRBJ1-5; D call uncertain. The CDR3 consists of 13 residues. Trimming removed 6 bases from V and 5 bases from J, with 11 bases in between. Germline V gives CDR1 WSHSY, CDR2 SAAADI. CDR3 sequence (DNA): TGCGCCAGCAGCCCTGAGACGCATCAGCCCCAGCATTTT. Its protein is CASSPETHQPQHF.